This T cell receptor (beta chain) was recorded in a study of blood T cell repertoires in COVID-19. Study-wide context: PBMCs, B-cell-depleted T cells, or T cells provided the cDNA or gDNA that made up the material.

Germline V gives CDR1 SGHNT, CDR2 YENEEA. V was pared by 5 bases and J by 7 bases, with 15 bases between. CDR3 length: 15 amino acids. Assay used: immunoSEQ multiplex PCR; TCRdb lists only in-frame clones, some missing. This sample carries approximately 450,000 clones, around nine tenths of them seen once, and the ten largest clones take 1.5% to 2%. V and J are TRBV11-3 and TRBJ1-6; TRBD1 is a possible D gene (6 bases). The TCR was taken from a woman under 30 with acute COVID-19. The sequenced material came from PBMCs or T cells enriched from blood (not recorded which). CDR3 protein: CASSKDGGENSPLHF. The CDR3 DNA follows: TGTGCCAGCAGCAAAGATGGGGGCGAAAATTCACCCCTCCACTTT. The full variable domain, its missing parts supplied by reference TRBV11-3 and TRBJ1-6, is EAGVVQSPRYKIIEKKQPVAFWCNPISGHNTLYWYLQNLGQGPELLIRYENEEAVDDSQLPKDRFSAERLKGVDSTLKIQPAELGDSAVYLCASSKDGGENSPLHFGNGTRLTVT.